These 30 T cell receptor beta chains came from one sample sequenced in a study of patients and donors after allogeneic stem cell transplantation. Via MiXCR, TCRdb re-called the RT-PCR reads, giving one row per CDR3 protein. The sample lists roughly 960,000 distinct CDR3 sequences, about 20% seen once, with 5% to 6.5% in the top ten. Sequencing input: blood, either unsorted or a sorted T cell fraction (not recorded which). The receptors derive from a human donor who was either an allogeneic HSCT recipient or a stem cell or donor lymphocyte infusion donor (not recorded which). It is not recorded whose cells these are; they may come from a transplant donor.

A few counts support this clonotype. This chain uses TRBV12-3 or TRBV12-4 with TRBJ1-5; a weak D match, TRBD1 (6 bases). V was trimmed by 5 bases and J by 1 base, leaving 12 bases between them. This CDR3 is built from 15 residues. The CDR3 protein is CASSQRGTSNQPQHF. CDR3 DNA: TGTGCCAGCAGTCAAAGGGGGACCAGCAATCAGCCCCAGCATTTT.

This clonotype has a handful of counts. The chain combines TRBV5-1 with TRBJ1-1; D gene uncertain. Deletions cut 2 bases from V and 4 bases from J, with 9 bases between. Germline V gene data show CDR1 as SGHRS and CDR2 as YFSETQ. The CDR3 extends over 13 amino acids. The CDR3 reads CASSLKDRTEAFF. The CDR3 DNA sequence: TGCGCCAGCAGCTTAAAGGACCGCACTGAAGCTTTCTTT.

A few counts support this clonotype. The CDR3 bases are TGTGCCAGTGACTCAGGGGGTCCTCAAGAGACCCAGTACTTC. Translated, it gives CASDSGGPQETQYF. This rearrangement joins TRBV9 to TRBJ2-5; TRBD1 matches 7 bases. The V and J ends lost 8 bases and 2 bases, in that order; junction bases with no gene match: 9. The CDR3 consists of 14 residues. Germline CDR1 SGDLS, CDR2 YYNGEE.

This clonotype was observed a handful of times. The chain uses TRBV12-3 or TRBV12-4 and TRBJ2-7; D gene ambiguous. The CDR3 is made up of 18 amino acids. V lost 2 bases and J 10 bases, leaving 30 bases between the germline ends. The CDR3 sequence is CASSLSYSALLRAVPQYF. The CDR3 DNA is TGTGCCAGCAGTTTATCTTACTCCGCACTACTACGAGCAGTTCCTCAGTACTTC.

This clonotype was seen ten or more times. The chain joins TRBV20-1 to TRBJ2-1; 9 bases align to TRBD2. Trimming removed 0 bases from V and 3 bases from J; junction bases left unmatched: 0. This CDR3 contains 14 residues. Per the germline V gene, CDR1 is DFQATT and CDR2 is SNEGSKA (reference sequence). CDR3 sequence: CSARDSGSYNEQFF. Here the CDR3 DNA reads TGCAGTGCTAGAGATAGCGGGAGCTACAATGAGCAGTTCTTC.

This clonotype was counted between two and nine times. This chain connects TRBV9 to TRBJ2-1; 7 bases are shared with TRBD2. Germline loops: CDR1 SGDLS, CDR2 YYNGEE. The CDR3 spans 15 residues. The junction had 6 bases not matched to a gene; V was cut back by 0 bases and J by 6 bases. The CDR3 nucleotides read TGTGCCAGCAGCGTAGATGGGAGGGCGGGCAATGAGCAGTTCTTC. Protein sequence: CASSVDGRAGNEQFF. Supplemented by reference TRBV9 and TRBJ2-1, the full variable domain reads DSGVTQTPKHLITATGQRVTLRCSPRSGDLSVYWYQQSLDQGLQFLIQYYNGEERAKGNILERFSAQQFPDLHSELNLSSLELGDSALYFCASSVDGRAGNEQFFGPGTRLTVL.

The rearrangement uses TRBV24-1 and TRBJ2-3; tentative D call: TRBD2 (5 bases). Germline assignment: CDR1 KGHDR and CDR2 SFDVKD. This CDR3 has 15 amino acids. V was shortened by 4 bases and J by 2 bases, with 12 bases between the two germline ends. The CDR3 DNA sequence: TGTGCCACCAGTGACCGGTCGGGAAACACAGATACGCAGTATTTT. Translation gives CATSDRSGNTDTQYF.

The V call is TRBV19, the J call TRBJ1-5, with D perhaps matching TRBD1 (5 bases). Germline values: CDR1 LNHDA, CDR2 SQIVND (reference sequence). V was pared by 6 bases and J by 0 bases, with 9 bases between. The CDR3 is 14 amino acids. CDR3 in DNA: TGTGCCAGTAGGGGGGGTTATAGCAATCAGCCCCAGCATTTT. The encoded protein is CASRGGYSNQPQHF. Full variable domain (remainder filled in from reference TRBV19 and TRBJ1-5): DGGITQSPKYLFRKEGQNVTLSCEQNLNHDAMYWYRQDPGQGLRLIYYSQIVNDFQKGDIAEGYSVSREKKESFPLTVTSAQKNPTAFYLCASRGGYSNQPQHFGDGTRLSIL.

A few counts support this clonotype. The rearrangement joins TRBV7-6 to TRBJ1-1, with no clear D. Trimming pared 5 bases from V and 10 bases from J, leaving 26 bases between. The CDR3 length is 16 residues. Germline V gene lookup returns CDR1 SGHVS and CDR2 FNYEAQ. This chain's CDR3 is CASSVTLLGGRVAAFF. Here the CDR3 DNA reads TGTGCCAGCAGCGTGACCCTGCTGGGAGGACGGGTCGCAGCTTTCTTT.

The chain couples TRBV20-1 to TRBJ2-2, with TRBD1 matching over 11 bases. J lost 6 bases, V lost 5 bases, and 11 bases had no gene match. The length of the CDR3 is 16 residues. The germline CDR1 and CDR2 sequences are DFQATT and SNEGSKA (reference sequence). The CDR3 region has the DNA TGCAGTGCTCCACGGCGGGACAGGGGGGAATCCGGGGAGCTGTTTTTT. This sequence encodes CSAPRRDRGESGELFF.

The chain couples TRBV20-1 to TRBJ2-3; D might be TRBD1 or TRBD2, each matching 5 bases. The CDR3 has 13 amino acids. Looked up from germline, CDR1 is DFQATT and CDR2 is SNEGSKA (reference sequence). Trimming removed 3 bases from V and 4 bases from J, with 11 bases in between. DNA for the CDR3: TGCAGTGCTAGTAAGGGGAGCGCAGATACGCAGTATTTT. Translating it yields CSASKGSADTQYF.

V is TRBV5-6 and J is TRBJ1-1; D may be TRBD1 (5 bases). Germline CDR1 and CDR2: SGHDT and YYEEEE. The CDR3 runs to 16 residues. Deletions cut 1 base from V and 4 bases from J, with 17 bases between. DNA for the CDR3: TGTGCCAGCAGCTTGAATTTCGGGGGATGGGTCACTGAAGCTTTCTTT. Its protein product is CASSLNFGGWVTEAFF.

In DNA form, the CDR3 reads TGTGCCAGCAGCTTGACCCTTAACTATGGCTACACCTTC. This codes for CASSLTLNYGYTF. The gene calls are TRBV5-8 and TRBJ1-2; no definite D call. Trimming removed 1 base from V and 1 base from J, with 5 bases in between. Germline V CDR1 and CDR2: SGHTS, YDEGEE. This CDR3 is 13 amino acids long.

The chain is built from TRBV4-3 and TRBJ2-1; perhaps TRBD2 as D (6 bases). Germline lookup yields CDR1 LGHNA and CDR2 YSLEER. V was shortened by 2 bases and J by 10 bases, with 21 bases between the two germline ends. This CDR3 comprises 16 residues. CDR3 in amino acids: CASSQSGLSPTREQFF. The CDR3 nucleotides are TGCGCCAGCAGCCAATCGGGACTCAGTCCGACGAGAGAGCAGTTCTTC.

In this sample, this clonotype turned up a few times. The rearrangement links TRBV6-5 to TRBJ1-2, with a weak D call TRBD1 (5 bases). Germline CDR1 reads MNHEY; CDR2 reads SVGAGI. The CDR3 runs to 15 residues. V lost 2 bases and J lost 4, with 14 bases in between. The CDR3 bases are TGTGCCAGCAGTTACCCTCGGGGGACTGGCTATGGCTACACCTTC. Translation: CASSYPRGTGYGYTF.

Many counts were recorded for this clonotype. The chain uses TRBV27 and TRBJ2-2; D is uncertain. The CDR3 consists of 14 residues. The V end was cut by 0 bases, the J end by 4 bases, with 6 bases between. Germline assignment: CDR1 MNHEY and CDR2 SMNVEV (reference sequence). Here the CDR3 reads CASSLSGRTGELFF. CDR3 coding DNA: TGTGCCAGCAGTTTATCGGGTCGCACCGGGGAGCTGTTTTTT.

This clonotype appeared many times. V and J are TRBV5-1 and TRBJ2-1, with D tentatively TRBD2 (6 bases). The CDR3 is 15 amino acids. Germline-derived CDR1 and CDR2 are SGHRS and YFSETQ. The V gene lost 0 bases and the J gene lost 5 bases, with 12 bases spanning the gap. CDR3 in amino acids: CASSLAVTRNNEQFF. CDR3 DNA sequence: TGCGCCAGCAGCTTGGCCGTGACTAGGAACAATGAGCAGTTCTTC.

This clonotype has only a few counts. This chain connects TRBV30 to TRBJ1-1; D is ambiguous. There are 16 residues in the CDR3. Germline V gives CDR1 GTSNPN, CDR2 SVGIG (reference sequence). The V end lost 2 bases, the J end lost 0 bases, and 16 bases lay between the germline ends. DNA of the CDR3: TGTGCCTGGAGTCCCCGGGGTTGGAGAATGAACACTGAAGCTTTCTTT. Protein sequence: CAWSPRGWRMNTEAFF.

This clonotype was detected a few times. The V gene is TRBV5-1, the J gene TRBJ2-7; the D is unclear. The CDR3 loop spans 13 amino acids. Germline loops: CDR1 SGHRS, CDR2 YFSETQ. V lost 0 bases, J lost 8 bases, and 12 bases lay in between. The CDR3 DNA reads TGCGCCAGCAGCTTGGACCAACCTGTTCAGCAGTACTTC. Translated: CASSLDQPVQQYF.

This chain links TRBV6-5 with TRBJ2-7; D unclear. V lost 0 bases and J lost 2, with 11 bases in between. CDR1 MNHEY and CDR2 SVGAGI come from the germline V gene. This CDR3 is built from 15 residues. The DNA of the CDR3 is TGTGCCAGCAGTTACTCCGCAGACCCACCCTACGAGCAGTACTTC. Translating gives CASSYSADPPYEQYF.

This clonotype has at least ten counts. The rearrangement links TRBV5-1 to TRBJ2-1; D possibly corresponds to TRBD1 (5 bases). Trimming stripped 0 bases from V and 7 bases from J, with 8 bases between. This CDR3 contains 13 residues. Per the germline V gene, CDR1 is SGHRS and CDR2 is YFSETQ. CDR3: CASSLGQQNEQFF. CDR3 DNA sequence: TGCGCCAGCAGCTTGGGACAGCAGAATGAGCAGTTCTTC.

This clonotype was counted a few times. The chain recombines TRBV6-5 with TRBJ1-2; TRBD1 is a possible D gene (5 bases). CDR1 and CDR2 from the germline V gene are MNHEY and SVGAGI. This CDR3 is built from 16 residues. V was trimmed by 0 bases and J by 8 bases, leaving 19 bases between them. This CDR3 reads CASSYSTSTLKGGYTF. The DNA for the CDR3 is TGTGCCAGCAGTTACTCGACGTCCACACTTAAGGGGGGCTACACCTTC.

This clonotype appeared once. The chain carries TRBV9 and TRBJ2-1, with TRBD2 matching 10 bases. CDR1 SGDLS and CDR2 YYNGEE come from the germline V gene. The trim removed 4 bases at V and 7 bases at J, leaving 14 bases unmatched. The CDR3 sequence is 17 residues long. The CDR3 nucleotides are TGTGCCAGCAGCCCCCGCGGAGCGGGGGGGCTGGTAAATGAGCAGTTCTTC. It codes for CASSPRGAGGLVNEQFF.

The genes are TRBV18 and TRBJ1-1; tentatively, D is TRBD1 (6 bases). V dropped 3 bases and J dropped 7 bases, with 9 bases sitting between them. The length of the CDR3 is 12 residues. Germline CDR1 is KGHSH and CDR2 is LQKENI. The CDR3 sequence: CASSPRQVEAFF. The CDR3 DNA is TGTGCCAGCTCACCCCGACAGGTTGAAGCTTTCTTT.

This clonotype was observed a single time. This rearrangement joins TRBV10-3 to TRBJ2-7; 12 nucleotides line up with TRBD2. The CDR3 runs to 14 residues. Per the germline V gene, CDR1 is ENHRY and CDR2 is SYGVKD. Germline trimming cut 2 bases from V and 6 bases from J; bases unmatched to any gene: 2. The CDR3: CAISEGLAGSEQYF. CDR3 sequence (DNA): TGTGCCATCAGTGAGGGACTAGCGGGAAGCGAGCAGTACTTC.

The chain links TRBV6-1 to TRBJ1-5; no clear D. This CDR3 has 15 residues. Trimming cost V 6 bases and J 4 bases, with 16 bases left between them. CDR1 is MNHNS, CDR2 SASEGT, per germline. CDR3 region: CASSPRQAQNQPQHF. DNA for the CDR3: TGTGCCAGCAGCCCCAGGCAGGCTCAAAATCAGCCCCAGCATTTT.

CDR3 loop: CASSPRATDNSPLHF. The CDR3 DNA follows: TGTGCCAGCAGTCCGCGAGCGACCGATAATTCACCCCTCCACTTT. The V call is TRBV27, the J call TRBJ1-6; D is ambiguous. The CDR3 is 15 residues long. V was trimmed by 5 bases and J by 5 bases, leaving 13 bases between them. Germline assignment: CDR1 MNHEY and CDR2 SMNVEV (reference sequence).

The chain is built from TRBV5-6 and TRBJ2-1, with D tentatively TRBD2 (6 bases). This CDR3 is built from 16 residues. V was cut by 4 bases and J by 9 bases, with 23 bases left in between. Per the germline V gene, CDR1 is SGHDT and CDR2 is YYEEEE. CDR3 sequence: CASSPISLRPRGEQFF. CDR3 sequence (DNA): TGTGCCAGCAGCCCAATCTCTTTACGTCCGCGGGGTGAGCAGTTCTTC.

This chain joins TRBV12-3 or TRBV12-4 and TRBJ2-1; possible D gene TRBD2, 6 bases. V was cut by 5 bases and J by 0 bases, with 17 bases left in between. CDR3 size: 17 residues. CDR3 amino acids: CASSGGLQRSSYNEQFF. For the CDR3, the DNA is TGTGCCAGCAGTGGGGGACTCCAACGAAGCTCCTACAATGAGCAGTTCTTC.

The rearrangement uses TRBV12-3 or TRBV12-4 and TRBJ1-5; no firm D call. The V end lost 4 bases, the J end lost 0 bases, and 10 bases lay between the germline ends. This CDR3 comprises 15 residues. The CDR3, as DNA: TGTGCCAGCAGTTCCGACAAGTATAGCAATCAGCCCCAGCATTTT. This encodes CASSSDKYSNQPQHF.